Reported below is one TCR beta chain. Its antigen is not known. The sample originates from a study of identical twins. Regarding the study as a whole: Findings depended on cross-sectional statistics rather than tracking the same donors. Twins showed weaker excess sharing in their beta out-of-frame sequences.

The CDR3 sequence is 15 residues long. cDNA molecules carried unique molecular identifiers, and template switching added a universal primer site. TCRdb ran MiXCR on the 5' RACE reads and lists one entry per CDR3 protein. The data hold a few hundred thousand distinct CDR3 sequences, with around 15% observed a single time. Among all donors, each was a healthy Caucasian. This same sample was also part of a study on yellow fever vaccine responses in identical twins.

This TCR derives from a woman between 18 and 30 years old in good health. The V call is TRBV21-1, the J call TRBJ2-4; the DNA was not compared with TRBD1, the D call given in the table. TRBV21-1 is marked as a pseudogene. The sample consisted of CD4+ T cells sorted from blood. CDR3 sequence reads: CASSKGQSAKNIQYF. DNA of the CDR3: TGTGCCAGCAGCAAAGGACAGTCAGCCAAAAACATTCAGTACTTC.